The 31 T cell receptor beta chains below come from one sample, sequenced in a study of shared clonotypes between healthy human individuals. Clones were read by immunoSEQ multiplex PCR, and TCRdb kept only the in-frame ones, dropping some. The profile shows about 460,000 clones, more than 70% of them singletons. The source material was PBMCs. The receptors shown here come from a woman in her thirties or forties in good health. Some clones in this sample may be carry-over from other donors' samples.

As for this clone: The junction departs from germline at one end; a sequencing error may be responsible. This chain's CDR3 is CASSLEGATEASF. The DNA for the CDR3 is TGTGCCAGCAGCTTAGAGGGGGCCACTGAAGCTTCCTTT. The chain uses TRBV7-9 and TRBJ1-1, with 7 nucleotides matching TRBD1. The CDR3 is 13 amino acids. The germline V gene has CDR1 SEHNR and CDR2 FQNEAQ (reference sequence). Based on the CDR3 plus reference TRBV7-9 and TRBJ1-1, the full variable domain is DTGVSQNPRHKITKRGQNVTFRCDPISEHNRLYWYRQTLGQGPEFLTYFQNEAQLEKSRLLSDRFSAERPKGSFSTLEIQRTEQGDSAMYLCASSLEGATEASFGQGTRLTVV.

V gene TRBV19 combines with J gene TRBJ1-3; weak D call: TRBD1 (6 bases). This CDR3 is built from 14 residues. V gave up 5 bases and J gave up 0 bases, with 8 bases separating them. Germline CDR1 is LNHDA and CDR2 is SQIVND (reference sequence). CDR3 sequence: CASSQGSSGNTIYF. The CDR3 bases are TGTGCCAGTAGTCAGGGGAGCTCTGGAAACACCATATATTTT.

The chain combines TRBV15 with TRBJ2-5; D call uncertain. This CDR3 has 14 residues. CDR1 and CDR2 from the germline V gene are LNHNV and YYDKDF (reference sequence). Trimming cost V 1 base and J 4 bases, with 10 bases left between them. CDR3 bases: TGTGCCACCAGCAGAGGGGGTCCGGTAGAGACCCAGTACTTC. Protein: CATSRGGPVETQYF.

The chain combines TRBV6-1 with TRBJ1-1; the D gene is possibly TRBD1 (6 bases). CDR1 is MNHNS and CDR2 is SASEGT in the germline V gene. V was trimmed by 0 bases and J by 4 bases, leaving 6 bases between them. This CDR3 is built from 13 residues. Written as DNA, the CDR3 is TGTGCCAGCAGTGAAGCAGGGGGCACTGAAGCTTTCTTT. Encoded protein: CASSEAGGTEAFF.

Comment on this clone: Its ends do not fully match the called genes, so a read error is possible. In DNA, the CDR3 is TGCAGCGCCGATCCTCCTGCAAGAGGGAACACTGAAGCTTCCTTT. As protein: CSADPPARGNTEASF. The rearrangement joins TRBV29-1 to TRBJ1-1; D is unresolved. This CDR3 comprises 15 residues. Germline values: CDR1 SQVTM, CDR2 ANQGSEA. Based on the CDR3 plus reference TRBV29-1 and TRBJ1-1, the full variable domain is SAVISQKPSRDICQRGTSLTIQCQVDSQVTMMFWYRQQPGQSLTLIATANQGSEATYESGFVIDKFPISRPNLTFSTLTVSNMSPEDSSIYLCSADPPARGNTEASFGQGTRLTVV.

This rearrangement joins TRBV4-2 to TRBJ2-1; no definite D call. Trimming stripped 4 bases from V and 0 bases from J, with 13 bases between. The CDR3 has 16 residues. The germline V gene has CDR1 LGHNA and CDR2 YNFKEQ. CDR3 DNA sequence: TGTGCCAGCAGCCCCCTCCCTGAGAGCTCCTACAATGAGCAGTTCTTC. Translation gives CASSPLPESSYNEQFF.

The V and J genes are TRBV5-1 and TRBJ2-7; no definite D call. From germline, CDR1 is SGHRS and CDR2 YFSETQ. There are 14 residues in the CDR3. Trimming shortened V by 0 bases and J by 5 bases, and 12 bases separated the two germline ends. CDR3 sequence reads: CASSLARGSNEQYF. CDR3 coding DNA: TGCGCCAGCAGCTTGGCTCGCGGAAGCAACGAGCAGTACTTC.

The genes are TRBV2 and TRBJ1-4; D is possibly TRBD1 (5 bases). Germline CDR1 reads SNHLY; CDR2 reads FYNNEI. There are 15 residues in the CDR3. The V end was cut by 7 bases, the J end by 3 bases, with 15 bases between. In nucleotides, the CDR3 is TGTGCCAGCACGGTAGAGAGGGGAGCTAATGAAAAACTGTTTTTT. This sequence encodes CASTVERGANEKLFF. The whole variable domain, filled in from reference TRBV2 and TRBJ1-4, reads EPEVTQTPSHQVTQMGQEVILRCVPISNHLYFYWYRQILGQKVEFLVSFYNNEISEKSEIFDDQFSVERPDGSNFTLKIRSTKLEDSAMYFCASTVERGANEKLFFGSGTQLSVL.

As to this clone: A clone one base away is much larger, so this may be a read error. The CDR3 end shows no conserved phenylalanine or tryptophan, and so a read error is likely. The gene calls are TRBV2 and TRBJ1-6; a weak D match, TRBD1 (5 bases). Germline V CDR1 and CDR2: SNHLY, FYNNEI. The CDR3 contains 15 residues. V was clipped by 4 bases and J by 9 bases, with 16 bases between them. CDR3 residues: CASSVGPHQGSPLHL. As DNA, the CDR3 is TGTGCCAGCAGTGTAGGCCCCCATCAGGGTTCACCCCTCCACCTT.

The chain has TRBV7-2 and TRBJ2-1, with D maybe TRBD1 (5 bases). V dropped 0 bases and J dropped 7 bases, with 13 bases sitting between them. The CDR3 extends over 15 amino acids. Germline values: CDR1 SGHTA, CDR2 FQGNSA. In DNA, the CDR3 is TGTGCCAGCAGCTTAGCGGGCAGGGCAGAAAATGAGCAGTTCTTC. Translation gives CASSLAGRAENEQFF.

This clone has a handful of counts. The chain joins TRBV6-1 to TRBJ2-5; weak D call: TRBD1 (6 bases). V gave up 2 bases and J gave up 4 bases, with 14 bases separating them. CDR1 is MNHNS, CDR2 SASEGT, per germline. The CDR3 has 15 amino acids. In nucleotides, the CDR3 is TGTGCCAGCAGTGAACTCAGGGGAGATGTAGAGACCCAGTACTTC. Translating gives CASSELRGDVETQYF.

The chain has TRBV4-1 and TRBJ2-1; D gene uncertain. The CDR3 has 17 amino acids. V lost 0 bases to trimming and J lost 3 bases, with 15 bases between them. Germline-derived CDR1 and CDR2 are MGHRA and YSYEKL. The CDR3 DNA follows: TGCGCCAGCAGCCAAGATCGTGGAGTACTATTCTACAATGAGCAGTTCTTC. Amino acids: CASSQDRGVLFYNEQFF.

J is TRBJ2-7 and V is TRBV6-1; 11 bases agree with TRBD2. Unmatched junction bases numbered 4, after V lost 4 bases and J lost 2 bases. Germline V gene lookup returns CDR1 MNHNS and CDR2 SASEGT. The CDR3 runs 15 residues. CDR3 DNA: TGTGCCAGCAGTGCCGGACTAGCGGGCGCCTACGAGCAGTACTTC. This encodes CASSAGLAGAYEQYF.

This clone was picked up a small number of times. The genes are TRBV18 and TRBJ1-5; D is ambiguous. V lost 3 bases to trimming and J lost 0 bases, with 3 bases between them. This CDR3 spans 13 amino acids. Looked up from germline, CDR1 is KGHSH and CDR2 is LQKENI. As DNA, the CDR3 is TGTGCCAGCTCACCCCTTAGCAATCAGCCCCAGCATTTT. It codes for CASSPLSNQPQHF.

The rearrangement uses TRBV18 and TRBJ2-7, with D unresolved. The CDR3 spans 14 residues. Deletions cut 2 bases from V and 3 bases from J, with 11 bases between. Germline CDR1 reads KGHSH; CDR2 reads LQKENI. The CDR3 sequence is CASSPSQSFYEQYF. CDR3 bases: TGTGCCAGCTCACCATCACAGAGTTTCTACGAGCAGTACTTC.

As to this clone: A read error is the likely source, as a far larger clone sits one nucleotide away. The chain employs TRBV5-1 and TRBJ1-1, with TRBD1 as a possible D gene (5 bases). Germline values: CDR1 SGHRS, CDR2 YFSETQ. This CDR3 is 13 amino acids long. The CDR3 protein is CAGSLQGAPEAFF. CDR3 in DNA: TGCGCCGGCAGCTTGCAGGGTGCGCCTGAAGCTTTCTTT.

V usage is TRBV6-1 and J usage is TRBJ2-1; the match to TRBD2 covers 9 bases. The trim removed 8 bases at V and 3 bases at J, leaving 8 bases unmatched. CDR1 is MNHNS, CDR2 SASEGT, per germline. The CDR3 spans 15 residues. CDR3 in DNA: TGTGCCAGCTCGGAGGGTAGCGGGAGCTACAATGAGCAGTTCTTC. This translates into CASSEGSGSYNEQFF.

In its sample, this clone was seen a few times. The V gene is TRBV18, the J gene TRBJ1-2, with D hard to call. Per germline, CDR1 KGHSH and CDR2 LQKENI. The V end lost 2 bases, the J end lost 0 bases, and 7 bases lay between the germline ends. This CDR3 is built from 14 residues. The CDR3 DNA reads TGTGCCAGCTCACCAGAGCCGACTAACTATGGCTACACCTTC. This encodes CASSPEPTNYGYTF.

J is TRBJ2-1 and V is TRBV5-8; TRBD2 is a possible D gene (5 bases). From germline, CDR1 is SGHTS and CDR2 YDEGEE. The V and J ends lost 0 bases and 15 bases respectively, with 13 bases between them. There are 12 residues in the CDR3. The CDR3 loop reads CASSLAPREGFF. The CDR3 bases are TGTGCCAGCAGCTTGGCCCCTAGAGAGGGGTTCTTC.

This chain connects TRBV2 to TRBJ1-5, with D tentatively TRBD1 (6 bases). CDR1 is SNHLY, CDR2 FYNNEI, per germline. Trimming stripped 5 bases from V and 0 bases from J, with 11 bases between. This CDR3 spans 15 amino acids. In DNA, the CDR3 is TGTGCCAGCAGTCCCGGGACACATAGCAATCAGCCCCAGCATTTT. It translates to CASSPGTHSNQPQHF.

The V and J genes are TRBV7-2 and TRBJ2-2; TRBD2 matches at 13 bases. The CDR3 sequence is 19 residues long. The trim removed 5 bases at V and 0 bases at J, leaving 9 bases unmatched. Germline V gives CDR1 SGHTA, CDR2 FQGNSA. The CDR3: CASSRKGLAGSANTGELFF. In nucleotides, the CDR3 is TGTGCCAGCAGCAGAAAGGGACTAGCGGGATCCGCGAACACCGGGGAGCTGTTTTTT.

The rearrangement joins TRBV5-4 to TRBJ1-2; D is unclear. The CDR3 runs to 14 residues. Per the germline V gene, CDR1 is SGHNT and CDR2 is YYREEE (reference sequence). The V end was cut by 4 bases, the J end by 4 bases, with 14 bases between. CDR3 sequence reads: CASSQPGRSYGYTF. CDR3 bases: TGTGCCAGCAGCCAACCCGGGAGAAGCTATGGCTACACCTTC.

The CDR3 nucleotides read TGTGCCAGCAGTGAAACCTTGGGCAATCAGCCCCAGCATTTT. It codes for CASSETLGNQPQHF. The genes are TRBV28 and TRBJ1-5; D uncertain. The CDR3 loop spans 14 amino acids. V lost 5 bases and J lost 2, with 10 bases in between. The germline V gene encodes CDR1 MDHEN and CDR2 SYDVKM.

The chain uses TRBV18 and TRBJ1-1; D unresolved. Trimming stripped 5 bases from V and 2 bases from J, with 15 bases between. Germline CDR1 reads KGHSH; CDR2 reads LQKENI. CDR3 length: 15 amino acids. The DNA of the CDR3 is TGTGCCAGCTCAGGCGAATCGGCCGTTAACACTGAAGCTTTCTTT. Its protein is CASSGESAVNTEAFF. The whole variable domain, remainder taken from reference TRBV18 and TRBJ1-1, is NAGVMQNPRHLVRRRGQEARLRCSPMKGHSHVYWYRQLPEEGLKFMVYLQKENIIDESGMPKERFSAEFPKEGPSILRIQQVVRGDSAAYFCASSGESAVNTEAFFGQGTRLTVV.

In this sample, this clone turned up once. J is TRBJ2-2 and V is TRBV28; TRBD1 agrees at 11 bases. This CDR3 has 15 residues. Germline CDR1 MDHEN, CDR2 SYDVKM. V lost 2 bases to trimming and J lost 4 bases; unmatched junction nucleotides: 0. The CDR3 region is CASSLGTGGTGELFF. DNA of the CDR3: TGTGCCAGCAGTTTAGGGACAGGGGGCACCGGGGAGCTGTTTTTT.

This clone has more than one count but fewer than ten. CDR3 region: CSVKGTLATQYF. In DNA, the CDR3 is TGCAGCGTTAAAGGGACACTGGCTACGCAGTATTTT. The chain joins TRBV29-1 to TRBJ2-3, with a possible D match to TRBD1 (6 bases). From germline, CDR1 is SQVTM and CDR2 ANQGSEA. V shed 5 bases and J shed 8 bases, with 14 bases lying between them. This CDR3 is built from 12 residues.

This rearrangement joins TRBV7-6 to TRBJ2-7; D unclear. The V gene's germline CDR1 is SGHVS and CDR2 FNYEAQ. Trimming pared 5 bases from V and 0 bases from J, leaving 5 bases between. The CDR3 has 12 residues. The chain's CDR3 is CASSRNSYEQYF. CDR3 coding DNA: TGTGCCAGCAGCCGTAACTCCTACGAGCAGTACTTC. The whole variable domain, filled in from reference TRBV7-6 and TRBJ2-7, reads GAGVSQSPRYKVTKRGQDVALRCDPISGHVSLYWYRQALGQGPEFLTYFNYEAQQDKSGLPNDRFSAERPEGSISTLTIQRTEQRDSAMYRCASSRNSYEQYFGPGTRLTVT.

The V call is TRBV30, the J call TRBJ2-1; D might be TRBD2 (6 bases). The CDR3 has 16 amino acids. With 6 bases removed from V and 0 bases from J, the gap between germline ends came to 18 bases. Germline values: CDR1 GTSNPN, CDR2 SVGIG (reference sequence). The CDR3 DNA is TGTGCCTGCCTCGAAGGGGTCGGGAGCTCCTACAATGAGCAGTTCTTC. The encoded protein is CACLEGVGSSYNEQFF.

At least ten counts were recorded for this clone. This sequence joins TRBV5-4 and TRBJ2-1; D is unresolved. Trimming took 3 bases from V and 4 from J, leaving 8 bases between them. The CDR3 has 13 amino acids. The germline V gene has CDR1 SGHNT and CDR2 YYREEE (reference sequence). CDR3: CASSWESYNEQFF. CDR3 sequence (DNA): TGTGCCAGCAGCTGGGAATCGTACAATGAGCAGTTCTTC.

This chain uses TRBV9 with TRBJ2-1, with 10 bases fitting TRBD2. The CDR3 extends over 17 amino acids. Losses at the gene ends were 3 bases for V and 4 bases for J; bases not matched to a gene: 10. Germline V gene data show CDR1 as SGDLS and CDR2 as YYNGEE. DNA for the CDR3: TGTGCCAGCAGCGCCCCCCGCAGCGGGGGGGGTTACAATGAGCAGTTCTTC. Translating it yields CASSAPRSGGGYNEQFF.

About this clone itself: Mismatch with germline at one junction end may stem from a read error. The V call is TRBV29-1, the J call TRBJ2-7, with a weak D call TRBD1 (6 bases). Germline V CDR1 and CDR2: SQVTM, ANQGSEA. The CDR3 extends over 13 amino acids. Here the CDR3 reads CGVEDSLSYEQYF. As DNA, the CDR3 is TGCGGCGTTGAGGACAGTCTCTCCTACGAGCAGTACTTC.